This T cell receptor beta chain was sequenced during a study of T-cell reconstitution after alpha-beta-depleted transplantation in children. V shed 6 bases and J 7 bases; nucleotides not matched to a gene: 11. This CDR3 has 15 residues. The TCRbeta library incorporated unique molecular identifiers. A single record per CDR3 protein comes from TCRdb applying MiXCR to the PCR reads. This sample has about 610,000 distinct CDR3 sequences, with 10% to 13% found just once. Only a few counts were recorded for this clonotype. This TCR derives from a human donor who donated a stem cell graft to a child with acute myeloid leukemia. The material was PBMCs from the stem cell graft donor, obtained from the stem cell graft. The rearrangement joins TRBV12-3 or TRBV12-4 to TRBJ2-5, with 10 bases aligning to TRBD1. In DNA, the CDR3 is TGTGCCAGCAGCCGCCAGACAGGGGGCTTGTTGACCCAGTACTTC. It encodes CASSRQTGGLLTQYF.